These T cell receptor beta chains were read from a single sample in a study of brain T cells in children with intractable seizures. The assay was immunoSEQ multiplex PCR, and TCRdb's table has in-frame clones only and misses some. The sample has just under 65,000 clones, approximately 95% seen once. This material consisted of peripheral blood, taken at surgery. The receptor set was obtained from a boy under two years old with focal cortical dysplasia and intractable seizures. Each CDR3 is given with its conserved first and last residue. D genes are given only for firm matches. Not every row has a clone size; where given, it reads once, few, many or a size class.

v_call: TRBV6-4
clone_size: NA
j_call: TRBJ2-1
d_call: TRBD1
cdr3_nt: TGTGCCAGCAGTGAGGACAGGGTAAACAATGAGCAGTTCTTC
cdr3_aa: CASSEDRVNNEQFF

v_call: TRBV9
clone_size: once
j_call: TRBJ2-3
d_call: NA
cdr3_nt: TGTGCCAGCAGCCCTCCTTTTAGGGAGGGCACAGATACGCAGTATTTT
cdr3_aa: CASSPPFREGTDTQYF

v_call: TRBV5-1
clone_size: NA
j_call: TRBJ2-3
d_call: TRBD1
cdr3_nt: TGCGCCAGCAGCTTGTCCCGACAGGGCGGAGATACGCAGTATTTT
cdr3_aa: CASSLSRQGGDTQYF

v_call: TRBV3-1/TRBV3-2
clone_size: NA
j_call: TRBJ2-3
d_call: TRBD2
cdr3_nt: TGTGCCAGCAGCCAGCTGACTAGCGGGGGTTTTACAGATACGCAGTATTTT
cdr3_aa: CASSQLTSGGFTDTQYF

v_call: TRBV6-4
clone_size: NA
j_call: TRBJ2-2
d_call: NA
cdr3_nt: TGTGCCAGCAGCGTACAGTCCGACAGGACCGGGGAGCTGTTTTTT
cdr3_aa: CASSVQSDRTGELFF

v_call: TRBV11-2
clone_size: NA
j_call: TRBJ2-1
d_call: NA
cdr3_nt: TGTGCCAGCAGCTTAGCCGGTCCGGACACCGCCTACAATGAGCAGTTCTTC
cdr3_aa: CASSLAGPDTAYNEQFF

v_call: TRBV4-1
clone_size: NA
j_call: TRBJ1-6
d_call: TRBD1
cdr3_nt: TGCGCCAGCAGCCAATTGGGGACAGGCAATTCACCCCTCCACTTT
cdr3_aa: CASSQLGTGNSPLHF

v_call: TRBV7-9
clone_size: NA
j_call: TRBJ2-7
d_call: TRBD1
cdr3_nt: TGTGCCAGCAGCTTCTGGGACAGGGGGCTCCACCACGAGCAGTACTTC
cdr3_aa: CASSFWDRGLHHEQYF

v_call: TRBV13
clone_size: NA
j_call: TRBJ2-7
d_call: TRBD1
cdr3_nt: TGTGCCAGCAGCTGGGCCCCCGCAGGGGGCTACGAGCAGTACTTC
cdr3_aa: CASSWAPAGGYEQYF

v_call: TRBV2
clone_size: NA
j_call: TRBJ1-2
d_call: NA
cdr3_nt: TGTGCCAGCAGTGGGCAGACAGGAACGAACTATGGCTACACCTTC
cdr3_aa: CASSGQTGTNYGYTF

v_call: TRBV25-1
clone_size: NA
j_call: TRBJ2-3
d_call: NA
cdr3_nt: TGTGCCAGCAGTGAATGGGACGGGACAGATACGCAGTATTTT
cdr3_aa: CASSEWDGTDTQYF

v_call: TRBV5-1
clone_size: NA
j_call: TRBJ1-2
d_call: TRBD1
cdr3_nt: TGCGCCAGCAGCTTGGGACAGGGGGCAACCTATGGCTACACCTTC
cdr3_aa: CASSLGQGATYGYTF

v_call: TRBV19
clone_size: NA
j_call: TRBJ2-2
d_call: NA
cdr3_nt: TGTGCCAGCTCCAAGGGGGTGGCGAACACCGGGGAGCTGTTTTTT
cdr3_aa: CASSKGVANTGELFF

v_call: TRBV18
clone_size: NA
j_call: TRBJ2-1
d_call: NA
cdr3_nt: TGTGCCAGCTCACCACCGGCGACAGGTCATGAGCAGTTCTTC
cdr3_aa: CASSPPATGHEQFF

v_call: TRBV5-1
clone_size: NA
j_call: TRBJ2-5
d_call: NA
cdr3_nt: TGCGCCAGCTCACCGCGGCTCAGGTACCAAGAGACCCAGTACTTC
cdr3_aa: CASSPRLRYQETQYF

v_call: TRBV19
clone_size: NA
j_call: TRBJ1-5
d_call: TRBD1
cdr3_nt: TGTGCCAGTAGTACACACAGGGGGCAGCAGCCCCAGCATTTT
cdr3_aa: CASSTHRGQQPQHF

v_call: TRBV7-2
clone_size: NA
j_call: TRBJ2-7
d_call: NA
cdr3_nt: TGTGCCAGCAGCCCCGCATCCGGGGCACAGGGCCCCTACGAGCAGTACTTC
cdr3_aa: CASSPASGAQGPYEQYF

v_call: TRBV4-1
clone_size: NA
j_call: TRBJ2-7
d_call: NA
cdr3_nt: TGCGCCAGCAGCCAAGGGAGCACTGGGTTCGACTACGAGCAGTACTTC
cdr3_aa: CASSQGSTGFDYEQYF